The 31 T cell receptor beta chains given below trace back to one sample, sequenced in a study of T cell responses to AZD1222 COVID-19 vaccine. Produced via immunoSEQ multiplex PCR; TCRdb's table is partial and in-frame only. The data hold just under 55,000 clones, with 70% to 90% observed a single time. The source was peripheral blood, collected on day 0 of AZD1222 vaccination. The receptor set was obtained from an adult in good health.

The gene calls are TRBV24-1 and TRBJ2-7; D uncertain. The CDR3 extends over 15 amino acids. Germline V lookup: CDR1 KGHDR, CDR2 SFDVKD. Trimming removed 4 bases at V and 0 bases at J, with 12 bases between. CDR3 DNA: TGTGCCACCAGTGACTCTGGACCTAGCTCCTACGAGCAGTACTTC. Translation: CATSDSGPSSYEQYF.

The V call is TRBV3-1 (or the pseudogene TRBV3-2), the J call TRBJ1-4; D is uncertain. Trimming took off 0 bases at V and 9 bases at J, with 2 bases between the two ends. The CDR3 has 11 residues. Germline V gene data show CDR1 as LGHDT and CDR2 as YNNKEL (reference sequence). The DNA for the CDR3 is TGTGCCAGCAGCCAAGAACAAAAACTGTTTTTT. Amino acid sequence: CASSQEQKLFF.

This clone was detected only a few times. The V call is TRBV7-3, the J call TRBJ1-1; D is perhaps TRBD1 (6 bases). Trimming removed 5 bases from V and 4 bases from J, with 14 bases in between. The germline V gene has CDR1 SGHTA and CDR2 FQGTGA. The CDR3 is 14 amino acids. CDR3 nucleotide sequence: TGTGCCAGCAGCCCAACAGGGCTTGGCACTGAAGCTTTCTTT. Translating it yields CASSPTGLGTEAFF.

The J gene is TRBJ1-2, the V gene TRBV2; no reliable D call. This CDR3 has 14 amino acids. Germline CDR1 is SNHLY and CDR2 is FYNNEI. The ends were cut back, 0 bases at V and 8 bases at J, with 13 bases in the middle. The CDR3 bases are TGTGCCAGCAGTGAAGCGGAAGGGTTTGGAGGCTACACCTTC. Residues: CASSEAEGFGGYTF.

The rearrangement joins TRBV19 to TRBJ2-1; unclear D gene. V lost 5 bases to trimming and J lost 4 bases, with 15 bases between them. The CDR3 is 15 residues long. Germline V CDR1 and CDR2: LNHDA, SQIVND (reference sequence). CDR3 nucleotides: TGTGCCAGTAGTTCCGATGGAGACTCTTACAATGAGCAGTTCTTC. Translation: CASSSDGDSYNEQFF.

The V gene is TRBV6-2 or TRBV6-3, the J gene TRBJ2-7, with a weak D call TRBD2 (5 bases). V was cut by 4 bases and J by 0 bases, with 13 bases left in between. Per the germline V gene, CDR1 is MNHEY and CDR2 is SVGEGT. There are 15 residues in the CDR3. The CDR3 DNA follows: TGTGCCAGCAGTTTGGACTTTGCGAGCTCCTACGAGCAGTACTTC. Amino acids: CASSLDFASSYEQYF.

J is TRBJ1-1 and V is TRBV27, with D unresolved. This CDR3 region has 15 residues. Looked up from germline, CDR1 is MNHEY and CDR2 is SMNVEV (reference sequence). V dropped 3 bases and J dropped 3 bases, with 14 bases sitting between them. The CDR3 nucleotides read TGTGCCAGCAGTTTCTCTGAGAGGCTCGACACTGAAGCTTTCTTT. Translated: CASSFSERLDTEAFF.

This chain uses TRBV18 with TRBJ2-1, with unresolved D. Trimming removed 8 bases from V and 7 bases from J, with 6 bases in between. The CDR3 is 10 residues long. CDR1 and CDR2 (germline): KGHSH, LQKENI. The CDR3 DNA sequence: TGTGCCAGCGGCCCAAATGAGCAGTTCTTC. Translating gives CASGPNEQFF.

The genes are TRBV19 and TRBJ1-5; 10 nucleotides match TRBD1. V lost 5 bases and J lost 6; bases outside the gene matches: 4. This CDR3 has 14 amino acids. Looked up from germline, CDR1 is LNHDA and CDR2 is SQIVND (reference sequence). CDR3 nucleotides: TGTGCCAGTAGTGACAGGGGGCGAGGTCAGCCCCAGCATTTT. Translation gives CASSDRGRGQPQHF.

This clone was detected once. The CDR3 is CASSPPGGENEKLFF. The DNA for the CDR3 is TGTGCCAGCAGTCCGCCGGGAGGGGAGAATGAAAAACTGTTTTTT. The V and J genes are TRBV6-6 and TRBJ1-4, with D perhaps TRBD1 (5 bases). CDR3 length: 15 residues. Trimming took off 5 bases at V and 5 bases at J, with 15 bases between the two ends. CDR1 and CDR2 from the germline V gene are MNHNY and SVGAGI (reference sequence).

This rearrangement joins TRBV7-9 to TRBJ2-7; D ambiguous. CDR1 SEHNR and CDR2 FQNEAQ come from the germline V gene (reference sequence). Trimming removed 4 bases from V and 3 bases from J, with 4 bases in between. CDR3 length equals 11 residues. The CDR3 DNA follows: TGTGCCAGCAGCTCCTTCTACGAGCAGTACTTC. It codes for CASSSFYEQYF.

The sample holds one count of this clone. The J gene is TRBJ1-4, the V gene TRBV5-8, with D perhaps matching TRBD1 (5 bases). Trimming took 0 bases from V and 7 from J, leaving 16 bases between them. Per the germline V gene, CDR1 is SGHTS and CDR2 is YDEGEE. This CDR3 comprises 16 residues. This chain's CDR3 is CASSLAWGRDGEKLFF. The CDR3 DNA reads TGTGCCAGCAGCTTGGCCTGGGGCAGGGACGGTGAAAAACTGTTTTTT.

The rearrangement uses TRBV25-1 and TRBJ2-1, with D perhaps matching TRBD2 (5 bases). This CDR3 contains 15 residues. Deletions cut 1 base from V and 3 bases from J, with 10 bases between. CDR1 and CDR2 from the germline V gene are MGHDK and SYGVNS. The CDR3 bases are TGTGCCAGCAGTGAATCTCACCGGGGCTACAATGAGCAGTTCTTC. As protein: CASSESHRGYNEQFF.

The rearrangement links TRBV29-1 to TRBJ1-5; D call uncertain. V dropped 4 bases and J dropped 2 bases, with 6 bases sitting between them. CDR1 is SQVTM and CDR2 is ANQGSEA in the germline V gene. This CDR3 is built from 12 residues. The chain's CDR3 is CSVGVGNQPQHF. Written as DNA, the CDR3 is TGCAGCGTTGGGGTCGGCAATCAGCCCCAGCATTTT.

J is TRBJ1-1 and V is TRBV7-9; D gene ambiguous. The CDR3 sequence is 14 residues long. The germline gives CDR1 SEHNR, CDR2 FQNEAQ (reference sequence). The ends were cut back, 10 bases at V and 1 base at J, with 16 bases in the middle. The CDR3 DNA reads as TGTGCCAACTTCCTCCGTCTTCAGAACACTGAAGCTTTCTTT. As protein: CANFLRLQNTEAFF. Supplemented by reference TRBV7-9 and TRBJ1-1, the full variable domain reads DTGVSQNPRHKITKRGQNVTFRCDPISEHNRLYWYRQTLGQGPEFLTYFQNEAQLEKSRLLSDRFSAERPKGSFSTLEIQRTEQGDSAMYLCANFLRLQNTEAFFGQGTRLTVV.

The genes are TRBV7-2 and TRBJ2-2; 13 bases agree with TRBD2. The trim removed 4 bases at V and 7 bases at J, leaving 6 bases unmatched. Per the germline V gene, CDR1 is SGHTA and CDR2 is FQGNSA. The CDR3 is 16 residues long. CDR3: CASSSGLAGIGGELFF. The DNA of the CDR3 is TGTGCCAGCAGCTCGGGACTAGCGGGGATCGGCGGGGAGCTGTTTTTT.

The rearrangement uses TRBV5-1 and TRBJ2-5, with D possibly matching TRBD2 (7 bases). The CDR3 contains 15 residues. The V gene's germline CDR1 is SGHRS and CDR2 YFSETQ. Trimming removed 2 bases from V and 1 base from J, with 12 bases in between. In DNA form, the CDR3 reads TGCGCCAGCAGCTTAGGGGGGGCTGTCCAAGAGACCCAGTACTTC. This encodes CASSLGGAVQETQYF. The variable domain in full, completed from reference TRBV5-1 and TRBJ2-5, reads KAGVTQTPRYLIKTRGQQVTLSCSPISGHRSVSWYQQTPGQGLQFLFEYFSETQRNKGNFPGRFSGRQFSNSRSEMNVSTLELGDSALYLCASSLGGAVQETQYFGPGTRLLVL.

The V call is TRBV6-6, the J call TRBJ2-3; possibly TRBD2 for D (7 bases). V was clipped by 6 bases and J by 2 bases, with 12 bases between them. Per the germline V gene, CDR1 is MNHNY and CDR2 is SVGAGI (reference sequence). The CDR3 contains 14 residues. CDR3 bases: TGTGCCAGCAGGAGGGGGGGATACACAGATACGCAGTATTTT. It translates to CASRRGGYTDTQYF.

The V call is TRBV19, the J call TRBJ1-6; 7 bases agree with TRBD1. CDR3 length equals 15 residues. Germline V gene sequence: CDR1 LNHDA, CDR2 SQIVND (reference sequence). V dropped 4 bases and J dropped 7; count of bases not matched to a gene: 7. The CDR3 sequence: CASSNGGQINSPLHF. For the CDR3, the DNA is TGTGCCAGTAGTAATGGGGGACAGATAAATTCACCCCTCCACTTT.

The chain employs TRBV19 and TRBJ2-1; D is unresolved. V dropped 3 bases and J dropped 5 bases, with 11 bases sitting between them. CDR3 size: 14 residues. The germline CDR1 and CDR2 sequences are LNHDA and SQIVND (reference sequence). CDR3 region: CASSITLGHNEQFF. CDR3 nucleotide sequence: TGTGCCAGTAGTATTACCCTAGGTCACAATGAGCAGTTCTTC.

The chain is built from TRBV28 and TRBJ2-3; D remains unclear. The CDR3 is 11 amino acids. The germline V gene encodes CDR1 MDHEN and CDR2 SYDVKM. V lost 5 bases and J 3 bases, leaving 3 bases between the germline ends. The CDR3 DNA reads TGTGCCAGCAGTATAACAGATACGCAGTATTTT. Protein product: CASSITDTQYF. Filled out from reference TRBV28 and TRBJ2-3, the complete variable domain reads DVKVTQSSRYLVKRTGEKVFLECVQDMDHENMFWYRQDPGLGLRLIYFSYDVKMKEKGDIPEGYSVSREKKERFSLILESASTNQTSMYLCASSITDTQYFGPGTRLTVL.

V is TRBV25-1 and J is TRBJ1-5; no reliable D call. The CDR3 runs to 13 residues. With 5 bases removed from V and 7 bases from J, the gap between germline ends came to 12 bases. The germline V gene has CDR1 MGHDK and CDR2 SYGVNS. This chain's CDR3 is CASSQGMGQPQHF. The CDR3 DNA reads TGTGCCAGCAGTCAAGGCATGGGCCAGCCCCAGCATTTT.

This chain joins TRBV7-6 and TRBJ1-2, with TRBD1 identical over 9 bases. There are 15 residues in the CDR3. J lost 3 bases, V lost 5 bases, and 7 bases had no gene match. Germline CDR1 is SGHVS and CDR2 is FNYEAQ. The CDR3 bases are TGTGCCAGCAGCCCCCGGACAGGGGTTGACTATGGCTACACCTTC. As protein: CASSPRTGVDYGYTF.

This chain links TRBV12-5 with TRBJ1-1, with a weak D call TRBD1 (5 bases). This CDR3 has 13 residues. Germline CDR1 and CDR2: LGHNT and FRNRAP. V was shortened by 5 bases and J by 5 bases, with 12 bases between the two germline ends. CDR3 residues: CASGGQGGTEAFF. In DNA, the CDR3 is TGTGCTAGTGGTGGGCAGGGAGGAACTGAAGCTTTCTTT.

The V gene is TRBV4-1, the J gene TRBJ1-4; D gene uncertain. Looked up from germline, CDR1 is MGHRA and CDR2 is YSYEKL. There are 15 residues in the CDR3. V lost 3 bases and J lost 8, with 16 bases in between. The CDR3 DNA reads TGCGCCAGCAGCCACCCCGTCGTGAGGGAGGAAAAACTGTTTTTT. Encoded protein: CASSHPVVREEKLFF.

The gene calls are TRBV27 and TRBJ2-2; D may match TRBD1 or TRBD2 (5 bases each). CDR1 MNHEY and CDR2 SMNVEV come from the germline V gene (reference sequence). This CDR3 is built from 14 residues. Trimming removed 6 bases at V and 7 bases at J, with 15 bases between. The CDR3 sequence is CASRIFGGDGELFF. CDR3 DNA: TGTGCCAGCAGGATCTTTGGGGGTGACGGGGAGCTGTTTTTT.

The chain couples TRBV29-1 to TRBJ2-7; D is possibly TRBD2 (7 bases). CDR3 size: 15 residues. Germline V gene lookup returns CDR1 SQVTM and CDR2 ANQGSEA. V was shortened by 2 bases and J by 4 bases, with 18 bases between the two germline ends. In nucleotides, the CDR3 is TGCAGCGTTGAATACAGGGAGGGAAGAGGTTACGAGCAGTACTTC. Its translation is CSVEYREGRGYEQYF.

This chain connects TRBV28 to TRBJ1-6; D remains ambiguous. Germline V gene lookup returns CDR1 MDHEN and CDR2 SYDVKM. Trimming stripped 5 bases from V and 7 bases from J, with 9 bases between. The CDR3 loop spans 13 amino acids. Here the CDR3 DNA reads TGTGCCAGCAGTCTCCCGATGAATTCACCCCTCCACTTT. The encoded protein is CASSLPMNSPLHF.

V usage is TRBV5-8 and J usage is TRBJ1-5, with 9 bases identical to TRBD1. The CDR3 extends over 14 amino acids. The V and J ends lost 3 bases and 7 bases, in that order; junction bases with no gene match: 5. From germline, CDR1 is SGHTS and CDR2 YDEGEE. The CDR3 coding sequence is TGTGCCAGCAGCTGGACAGGGGAAAGGCAGCCCCAGCATTTT. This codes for CASSWTGERQPQHF.

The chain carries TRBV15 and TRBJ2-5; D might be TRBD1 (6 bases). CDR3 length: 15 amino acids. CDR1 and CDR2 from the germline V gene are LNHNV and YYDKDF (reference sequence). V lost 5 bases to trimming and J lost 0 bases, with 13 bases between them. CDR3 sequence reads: CATSHKDRYQETQYF. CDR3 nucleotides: TGTGCCACCAGCCATAAAGACAGGTACCAAGAGACCCAGTACTTC.

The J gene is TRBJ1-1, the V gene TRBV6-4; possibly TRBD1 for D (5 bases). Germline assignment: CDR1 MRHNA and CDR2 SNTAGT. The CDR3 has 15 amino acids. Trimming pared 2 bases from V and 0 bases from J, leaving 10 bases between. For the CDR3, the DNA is TGTGCCAGCAGTGACACAACGGGACTGAACACTGAAGCTTTCTTT. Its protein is CASSDTTGLNTEAFF.